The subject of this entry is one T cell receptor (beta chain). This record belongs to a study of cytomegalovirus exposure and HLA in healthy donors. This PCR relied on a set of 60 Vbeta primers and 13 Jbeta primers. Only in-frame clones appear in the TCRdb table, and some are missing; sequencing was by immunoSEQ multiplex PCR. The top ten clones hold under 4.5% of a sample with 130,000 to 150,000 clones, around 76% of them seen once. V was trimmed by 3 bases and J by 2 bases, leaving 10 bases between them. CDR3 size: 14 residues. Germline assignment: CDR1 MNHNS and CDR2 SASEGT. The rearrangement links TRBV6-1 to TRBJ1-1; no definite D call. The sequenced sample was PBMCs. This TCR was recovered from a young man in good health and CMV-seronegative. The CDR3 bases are TGTGCCAGCAGTGAGTCACAGTTAAACACTGAAGCTTTCTTT. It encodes CASSESQLNTEAFF.